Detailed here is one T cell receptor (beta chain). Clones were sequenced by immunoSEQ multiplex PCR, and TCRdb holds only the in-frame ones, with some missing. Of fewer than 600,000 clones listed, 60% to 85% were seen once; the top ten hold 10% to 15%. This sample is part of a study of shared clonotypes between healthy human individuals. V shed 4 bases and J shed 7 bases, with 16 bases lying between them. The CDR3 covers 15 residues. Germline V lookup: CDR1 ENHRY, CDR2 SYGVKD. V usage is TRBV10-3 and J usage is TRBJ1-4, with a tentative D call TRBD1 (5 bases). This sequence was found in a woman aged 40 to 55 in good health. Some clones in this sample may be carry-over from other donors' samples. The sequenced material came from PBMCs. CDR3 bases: TGTGCCATCAGTGGGGACCCGGTGGGAGGTGAAAAACTGTTTTTT. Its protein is CAISGDPVGGEKLFF.